The T cell receptor (beta chain) under discussion was sequenced for a study of blood T cell repertoires in COVID-19. About the research overall: The United States, Italy and Spain were the sources of the acute and convalescent COVID-19 samples. Nucleic acid was either cDNA or gDNA, and it came from T cells, B-cell-depleted T cells, or PBMCs.

With 3 bases clipped from V and 6 bases from J, the junction kept 7 bases outside the gene matches. Germline V gene lookup returns CDR1 SQVTM and CDR2 ANQGSEA. This CDR3 comprises 13 residues. The authors' processing: Amplification of reference gene primers was used by the study to estimate nucleated cell counts. The table came from immunoSEQ multiplex PCR; TCRdb's copy has only in-frame clones and leaves some out. V, J and clone size are taken as reported in that table, and D and trimming were inferred from the DNA itself. The sample holds about 97,000 clones, 90% seen once. The sequence derives from a man between 60 and 75 years old with acute or convalescent COVID-19. The sample taken for sequencing was peripheral blood. The chain combines TRBV29-1 with TRBJ1-2; 7 bases are shared with TRBD1. The CDR3 coding sequence is TGCAGCGTTGACCTTGACAGGGTGGATGGCTACACCTTC. It codes for CSVDLDRVDGYTF.